These 10 T cell receptor beta chains originate from one sample sequenced in a study of T cell responses to AZD1222 COVID-19 vaccine. Some clones are missing from TCRdb's copy, which holds only in-frame ones; the method was immunoSEQ multiplex PCR. The data show around 95,000 clones, with approximately 87% seen just once and less than 20% held by the top ten. Material: peripheral blood, obtained on day 0 of AZD1222 vaccination. The receptors were sampled from an adult in good health.

The rearrangement links TRBV27 to TRBJ2-7; a weak D match, TRBD2 (5 bases). Germline assignment: CDR1 MNHEY and CDR2 SMNVEV (reference sequence). The V end lost 7 bases, the J end lost 6 bases, and 16 bases lay between the germline ends. The CDR3 sequence is 13 residues long. The CDR3 is CASMRAPLGEQYF. The CDR3 DNA reads as TGTGCCAGCATGAGGGCCCCCCTGGGCGAGCAGTACTTC.

The chain carries TRBV7-2 and TRBJ2-7; 10 bases align to TRBD1. The CDR3 has 14 residues. Looked up from germline, CDR1 is SGHTA and CDR2 is FQGNSA. V lost 3 bases, J lost 5 bases, and 4 bases stayed unmatched. The chain's CDR3 is CASSFRTGGDEQYF. The CDR3 nucleotides read TGTGCCAGCAGCTTCCGGACAGGGGGGGACGAGCAGTACTTC.

In DNA form, the CDR3 reads TGTGCCACCAGTGATTTGCCAGGGAAAGCAGGCAATGAGCAGTTCTTC. Translating gives CATSDLPGKAGNEQFF. The genes are TRBV24-1 and TRBJ2-1; the D gene is possibly TRBD1 (5 bases). Germline values: CDR1 KGHDR, CDR2 SFDVKD. This CDR3 region has 16 residues. Trimming pared 0 bases from V and 6 bases from J, leaving 14 bases between.

The chain joins TRBV12-3 or TRBV12-4 to TRBJ1-3; D remains unclear. V shed 9 bases and J shed 2 bases, with 11 bases lying between them. The CDR3 extends over 13 amino acids. The CDR3 is CASGPLPGNTIYF. The DNA for the CDR3 is TGTGCCAGTGGACCTCTGCCTGGAAACACCATATATTTT.

This chain links TRBV21-1 with TRBJ2-1; the table assigns TRBD2, which was not confirmed against the DNA. TRBV21-1 is flagged as a pseudogene. The CDR3 is made up of 24 amino acids. CDR3 DNA: TGTGCCAGCAGCAAAGTTGTTTGGGTTATCCCCAGCACCAAGCGGGAGGGAATATACAATGAGCAGTTCTTC. This encodes CASSKVVWVIPSTKREGIYNEQFF.

This chain links TRBV15 with TRBJ1-5, with D hard to call. The CDR3 consists of 13 residues. Germline V gives CDR1 LNHNV, CDR2 YYDKDF (reference sequence). Deletions cut 9 bases from V and 4 bases from J, with 13 bases between. The CDR3 DNA is TGTGCCACTCAAGGACGGACTAATCAGCCCCAGCATTTT. This translates into CATQGRTNQPQHF.

This clone was recorded many times. This CDR3 is also generated by other DNA sequences in the sample. V gene TRBV7-3 combines with J gene TRBJ2-3; D is undetermined. CDR3 size: 15 residues. Germline loops: CDR1 SGHTA, CDR2 FQGTGA. Trimming stripped 2 bases from V and 2 bases from J, with 11 bases between. CDR3: CASSLGPRPTDTQYF. DNA of the CDR3: TGTGCCAGCAGCTTAGGGCCGCGGCCCACAGATACGCAGTATTTT.

The rearrangement links TRBV25-1 to TRBJ1-4; tentative D call: TRBD1 (6 bases). The germline CDR1 and CDR2 sequences are MGHDK and SYGVNS. The germline V and J ends were trimmed by 0 bases and 6 bases, with 8 bases remaining between them. The CDR3 covers 14 residues. The CDR3 DNA sequence: TGTGCCAGCAGTGAATACAGGGGCGATGAAAAACTGTTTTTT. Translating gives CASSEYRGDEKLFF.

This clone was observed a single time. This rearrangement joins TRBV18 to TRBJ1-5; no reliable D call. Germline V gives CDR1 KGHSH, CDR2 LQKENI. The CDR3 is made up of 14 amino acids. V was clipped by 1 base and J by 5 bases, with 9 bases between them. The chain's CDR3 is CASSPRKSDQPQHF. The CDR3 DNA follows: TGTGCCAGCTCACCACGCAAATCGGATCAGCCCCAGCATTTT.

The chain carries TRBV11-3 and TRBJ2-1; maybe TRBD2 (5 bases). V shed 6 bases and J shed 2 bases, with 11 bases lying between them. The germline CDR1 and CDR2 sequences are SGHNT and YENEEA. The CDR3 is made up of 14 amino acids. This CDR3 reads CASRGGFTYNEQFF. The CDR3 DNA reads as TGTGCCAGCAGAGGCGGGTTCACCTACAATGAGCAGTTCTTC.